This entry describes one TCR beta chain. What antigen it recognizes has not been identified. Qualities for individual bases were not recorded, and no much larger clone is one base off. TCR CDR3 regions were amplified from genomic DNA by multiplex PCR using the deep immunoSEQ assay. For each cell subset, the extracted genomic DNA was distributed evenly across all wells of several immunoSEQ 96-well plates, and each plate served as one replicate. Each replicate PCR for sorted subsets received around 200 ng genomic DNA, equal to tens of thousands of T cell genomes. Purified libraries were measured with a Qubit 3.0 fluorometer, size-checked on a Bioanalyzer 2100, and measured again with the KAPA Library Quantification kit. Every immunoSEQ 96-well plate was sequenced on a separate single-read 150-cycle Illumina NextSeq 550 flow cell. In the authors' own workflow: Because only junctional sequences without quality scores were contained in the immunoSEQ output, filtering matching that applied to full-length reads could not be performed. To assign V/J genes and CDR3, sequences were annotated using PyIR, a Python wrapper for IgBLAST v1.9, with IMGT germline references. Any read was removed if the V/J assignment was weak (E-value above 1e-6), the CDR3 was missing, or the read contained stop codons, out-of-frame junctions, or ambiguous translated residues. V3J clonotypes were defined by identical inferred V gene, J gene, and CDR3 amino acid sequence. To compute the percentage overlap between repertoires, the number of shared unique clonotypes was divided by the size of the smaller repertoire. Three approaches were used to assess repertoire richness: RTK rarefaction, the Chao1 estimator, and Recon v2.1 estimates of unobserved clonotypes. Generation probabilities were computed with OLGA for all TCRbeta clonotypes obtained by the gDNA method from several donors. TCRdb's version of the immuneACCESS table is confined to in-frame rearrangements and falls short of the full clone set. An unresolved V gene accounts for under half of the shortfall where checked; the remainder is of unknown origin. For V, J and clone size, that table is used; D and trimming come from the DNA. The sample table lists about 710,000 clones, around 70% of them with a count of one. Under 2% of the sample is taken by the ten largest.

The donors were healthy, HIV-negative adults who had no recently reported acute infections or vaccinations. All donors were Caucasian adults living in Nashville, Tennessee, USA. Magnetic negative selection was used to enrich CD4+ T cells, after which naive cells were positively selected on CD45RA and the negative fraction became the memory subset. Blood was collected by leukapheresis, and PBMCs were isolated by Ficoll-Histopaque density gradient centrifugation and then cryopreserved in liquid nitrogen vapor phase. Purity and quantity of every magnetically sorted T cell population were checked by analytical flow cytometry. From each sorted fraction, genomic DNA was isolated and quantified by UV absorbance on a Nanodrop 2000c. This entry comes from a study of shared clonotypes between healthy human individuals (dated by TCRdb to between 2020 and 2021). The study in broad terms: A few men and a couple of women, aged 18 to 49 years, made up the cohort. Per donor, three plates each were used for CD4 naive and CD4 memory, two for CD8 naive, and one for CD8 memory. To estimate repertoire size and how much clonotype sharing occurs between individuals, the study deeply sequenced the blood TCR repertoires of about five healthy adults. Libraries were prepared and TCR repertoires were sequenced by different laboratories using diverse techniques, in order to increase sequencing depth and limit assay-specific biases. Per donor, leukapheresis produced somewhere between about 0.9 and 9 billion PBMCs.

The investigation overall reported the following: Clonotypes shared by all four sorted-subset donors showed higher generation probabilities than non-shared clonotypes. Because the study included only a small number of donors, the genetic and exposure-history diversity represented was limited. Pairwise subsampling led to the expectation that sequencing depth would affect the degree of clonotype sharing among donors. Naive subsets generally had larger estimated clonotype richness than memory subsets did. When a handful of donors were compared, the shared fraction of clonotypes was 5% to 6.5% for naive CD4, around 3.6% for naive CD8, roughly 2.5% for memory CD4, and around 0.37% for memory CD8. Incomplete sequencing was indicated by rarefaction of sorted-subset datasets, despite the large sequencing depth. Only blood was sampled, and tissue TCR repertoires likely differ from those in blood.

Sequencing was carried out using memory CD4+ T cells sorted from blood. Read against the paper, the sample's cell subset or site label means: CD45RA-negative fraction. The TCR originated in a woman under 40 in good health.

The sequence in DNA is TGTGCCAGCAGTTCCGCCCGGAATAACTATGGCTACACCTTC. Its protein product is CASSSARNNYGYTF. This chain joins TRBV28 to TRBJ1-2, with no confident D gene call. V is reduced by 4 bases and J by 1 base, leaving a spacing of 10 bases between them. As encoded in the germline V gene, CDR1 is MDHEN while CDR2 is SYDVKM. The CDR3 runs 14 amino acids, cysteine and phenylalanine included. CDR3 DNA is the only sequence kept; it has 42 bases, read in frame from the first base.